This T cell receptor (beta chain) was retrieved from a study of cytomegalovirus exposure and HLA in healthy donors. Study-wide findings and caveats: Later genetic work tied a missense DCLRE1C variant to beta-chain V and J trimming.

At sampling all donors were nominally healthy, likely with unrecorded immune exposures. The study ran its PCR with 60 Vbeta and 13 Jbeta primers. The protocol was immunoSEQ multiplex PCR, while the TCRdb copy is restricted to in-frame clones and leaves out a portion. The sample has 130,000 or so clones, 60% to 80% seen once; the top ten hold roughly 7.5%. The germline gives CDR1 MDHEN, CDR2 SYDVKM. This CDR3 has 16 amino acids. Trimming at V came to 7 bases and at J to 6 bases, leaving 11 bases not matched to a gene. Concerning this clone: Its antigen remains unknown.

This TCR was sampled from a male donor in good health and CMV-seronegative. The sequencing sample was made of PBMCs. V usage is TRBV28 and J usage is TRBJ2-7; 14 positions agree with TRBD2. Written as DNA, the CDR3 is TGTGCCAGCAACCTCCAGCCCGGGACTAGCGGGAGCGAGCAGTACTTC. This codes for CASNLQPGTSGSEQYF.